The 17 T cell receptor beta chains given below trace back to one sample, sequenced in a study of T cells in tuberculosis (dated by TCRdb to 2017 to 2018). Libraries were constructed by the immunoSEQ multiplex PCR assay. Entries here come from immuneACCESS through TCRdb and include only in-frame sequences with V and J called. Some clones fail to appear in such tables; in the studies checked, an unresolved V gene covers under half of the shortfall, and the cause of the remainder is unknown. This sample has more than 35,000 clones in its table, and over 90% of those were observed once. 6% to 8% of the sample goes to the ten largest clones. The specimen sequenced was PBMCs. These receptors all come from a donor aged 10 to 29 with latent tuberculosis or without tuberculosis infection.

This clone was seen just once. The CDR3 sequence: CASSRQSSGNTIYF. The CDR3 nucleotides are TGCGCCAGCAGCAGACAGAGCTCTGGAAACACCATATATTTT. J is TRBJ1-3 and V is TRBV5-1, with a possible D match to TRBD1 (5 bases). The germline V and J ends were trimmed by 4 bases and 0 bases, with 8 bases remaining between them. This CDR3 spans 14 amino acids. CDR1 and CDR2 (germline): SGHRS, YFSETQ.

This clone appeared once. The chain uses TRBV25-1 and TRBJ2-2, with 8 bases matching TRBD1. J lost 6 bases, V lost 4 bases, and 10 bases had no gene match. CDR1 and CDR2 (germline): MGHDK, SYGVNS. This CDR3 has 16 residues. CDR3 residues: CASSAVQTGVAGELFF. The CDR3 DNA is TGTGCCAGCAGTGCGGTACAGACAGGGGTGGCCGGGGAGCTGTTTTTT.

The CDR3 region has the DNA TGTGCCTGGAGTGTAGGAGGGTATCATGGCTACACCTTC. Translation: CAWSVGGYHGYTF. The genes are TRBV30 and TRBJ1-2; D is unclear. This CDR3 region has 13 residues. The germline CDR1 and CDR2 sequences are GTSNPN and SVGIG (reference sequence). Trimming left V 0 bases short and J 6 bases short, with 11 bases between.

This chain links TRBV5-6 with TRBJ1-1; no reliable D call. The germline V gene has CDR1 SGHDT and CDR2 YYEEEE. The CDR3 runs 13 residues. Between the trimmed V and J ends, which lost 0 bases and 7 bases, there was a span of 10 bases. CDR3 loop: CASSLVERVEAFF. The CDR3, as DNA: TGTGCCAGCAGCTTGGTTGAGAGGGTTGAAGCTTTCTTT.

The V and J genes are TRBV4-2 and TRBJ2-7; a weak D match, TRBD1 (5 bases). Trimming cost V 4 bases and J 5 bases, with 18 bases left between them. Germline V lookup: CDR1 LGHNA, CDR2 YNFKEQ. This CDR3 is built from 15 residues. CDR3 protein: CASSPQNPQADEQYF. The CDR3 DNA reads TGTGCCAGCAGCCCCCAAAACCCACAGGCCGACGAGCAGTACTTC.

This clone was detected once. This chain joins TRBV27 and TRBJ2-3; 8 bases are a match to TRBD2. From germline, CDR1 is MNHEY and CDR2 SMNVEV (reference sequence). V was pared by 2 bases and J by 2 bases, with 6 bases of the junction left unmatched. The length of the CDR3 is 16 residues. CDR3 DNA: TGTGCCAGCAGTTTAAGCCGGGGGGGGCACACAGATACGCAGTATTTT. It codes for CASSLSRGGHTDTQYF.

This clone has a single count. The V and J genes are TRBV4-1 and TRBJ2-3; 9 nucleotides align to TRBD2. This CDR3 has 16 amino acids. Per the germline V gene, CDR1 is MGHRA and CDR2 is YSYEKL. The ends lost 0 bases at V and 1 base at J; junction bases unmatched: 2. The CDR3 reads CASSQDERGGTDTQYF. The CDR3, as DNA: TGCGCCAGCAGCCAAGATGAGCGGGGGGGCACAGATACGCAGTATTTT.

The chain couples TRBV19 to TRBJ1-6; 9 bases agree with TRBD1. CDR3 length: 15 amino acids. The V segment lost 9 bases and the J segment 7 bases; nucleotides outside the gene matches: 10. The germline V gene encodes CDR1 LNHDA and CDR2 SQIVND (reference sequence). CDR3 nucleotide sequence: TGTGCCAGCACCGATGGGACAGGGACAAATTCACCCCTCCACTTT. This gives the protein CASTDGTGTNSPLHF.

The CDR3 DNA is TGTGCCAGCTCACCGGGACTAGCGGGAGTGGGAACCGGGGAGCTGTTTTTT. The encoded protein is CASSPGLAGVGTGELFF. The chain carries TRBV18 and TRBJ2-2; TRBD2 aligns across 14 bases. V lost 3 bases, J lost 5 bases, and 5 bases stayed unmatched. The CDR3 covers 17 residues. CDR1 and CDR2 from the germline V gene are KGHSH and LQKENI.

This chain connects TRBV6-1 to TRBJ2-2, with TRBD1 matching over 10 bases. The CDR3 consists of 15 residues. The germline CDR1 and CDR2 sequences are MNHNS and SASEGT. V trimming: 8 bases; J trimming: 2 bases; junction bases outside the gene matches: 5. The CDR3, as DNA: TGTGCCAGCCAACGACAGGGGGCTAACACCGGGGAGCTGTTTTTT. It translates to CASQRQGANTGELFF.

This chain links TRBV2 with TRBJ2-1, with 11 bases matching TRBD2. The CDR3 runs 15 residues. Trimming at V came to 4 bases and at J to 3 bases, leaving 2 bases not matched to a gene. The germline V gene encodes CDR1 SNHLY and CDR2 FYNNEI. In DNA form, the CDR3 reads TGTGCCAGCAGTGTAGCGGGGGGGGGCTACAATGAGCAGTTCTTC. Its protein is CASSVAGGGYNEQFF.

CDR3: CASSPGWGQMNTEAFF. CDR3 in DNA: TGTGCCAGCAGTCCCGGATGGGGACAGATGAACACTGAAGCTTTCTTT. This chain connects TRBV27 to TRBJ1-1; 7 positions match TRBD1. The CDR3 consists of 16 residues. Per the germline V gene, CDR1 is MNHEY and CDR2 is SMNVEV (reference sequence). Trimming removed 5 bases from V and 0 bases from J; junction bases left unmatched: 9.

The rearrangement joins TRBV4-1 to TRBJ1-2; D perhaps matches TRBD1 (6 bases). The CDR3 covers 14 residues. CDR1 and CDR2 from the germline V gene are MGHRA and YSYEKL. Between the trimmed V and J ends, which lost 4 bases and 13 bases, there was a span of 22 bases. Here the CDR3 reads CASSPTLGTGGATF. The CDR3 DNA follows: TGCGCCAGCAGCCCTACTCTCGGAACTGGGGGGGCCACCTTC.

The gene calls are TRBV27 and TRBJ2-1, with 8 nucleotides matching TRBD1. The V gene's germline CDR1 is MNHEY and CDR2 SMNVEV (reference sequence). The J segment lost 2 bases and the V segment lost 6 bases, leaving 3 bases of the junction unmatched. This CDR3 spans 14 amino acids. The CDR3 sequence: CASRDRVTYNEQFF. CDR3 bases: TGTGCCAGCAGGGACAGGGTTACCTACAATGAGCAGTTCTTC.

The V call is TRBV28, the J call TRBJ1-2, with 10 bases matching TRBD1. J gave up 6 bases and V 6 bases, and 10 bases lay outside the gene matches. Germline CDR1 and CDR2: MDHEN and SYDVKM. The CDR3 loop spans 15 amino acids. DNA for the CDR3: TGTGCCAGCAGCCCTGGGACAGGGGTTCCGGATGGCTACACCTTC. Translation: CASSPGTGVPDGYTF.

The chain joins TRBV27 to TRBJ2-5; TRBD1 matches 10 bases. The trim removed 6 bases at V and 5 bases at J, leaving 9 bases unmatched. This CDR3 contains 15 residues. Germline V lookup: CDR1 MNHEY, CDR2 SMNVEV (reference sequence). Here the CDR3 DNA reads TGTGCCAGCAGATCCCCGGGACAGGGGTACGAGACCCAGTACTTC. Translation: CASRSPGQGYETQYF.

The genes are TRBV6-4 and TRBJ2-2; D is ambiguous. Trimming removed 0 bases from V and 5 bases from J, with 13 bases in between. In germline, CDR1 is MRHNA, CDR2 SNTAGT. The CDR3 totals 16 residues. The CDR3 sequence is CASSDSNGLKTGELFF. The CDR3 DNA is TGTGCCAGCAGTGACTCGAATGGCTTGAAGACCGGGGAGCTGTTTTTT.